This T cell receptor (beta chain) was sequenced in a study of T cell repertoires in cytomegalovirus infection. Looking at the study overall: Matching HLA type, along with CMV infection, was indicated by public TCR beta signatures. Study conclusions and caveats: Of the TCR beta families, the public ones yielded a cumulative frequency that identified carriers of CMV plus the relevant HLA. Predominance within the ex vivo response was attributable to HLA-C-restricted CMV-specific TCR beta clonotypes.

Per germline, CDR1 MNHEY and CDR2 SVGEGT. J gave up 3 bases and V 7 bases, and 3 bases lay outside the gene matches. The CDR3 sequence is 13 residues long. TCRdb re-derived calls from the reads in MiXCR, one entry per CDR3 protein. The sample lists around 540,000 distinct CDR3 sequences, 33% seen once, with roughly 17% in the top ten. This clonotype turned up a few times. Its antigen is not identified. Here the sequenced sample was cultured PBMCs, taken from culture after CMV antigen stimulation. The V and J genes are TRBV6-2 or TRBV6-3 and TRBJ2-1; TRBD2 aligns across 7 bases. The receptor was derived from a human donor in good health (CMV status not recorded). Some clones in this sample may be carry-over from other donors' samples. The CDR3, as DNA: TGTGCCAGCAACCGGGACTACTACAATGAGCAGTTCTTC. Protein: CASNRDYYNEQFF.